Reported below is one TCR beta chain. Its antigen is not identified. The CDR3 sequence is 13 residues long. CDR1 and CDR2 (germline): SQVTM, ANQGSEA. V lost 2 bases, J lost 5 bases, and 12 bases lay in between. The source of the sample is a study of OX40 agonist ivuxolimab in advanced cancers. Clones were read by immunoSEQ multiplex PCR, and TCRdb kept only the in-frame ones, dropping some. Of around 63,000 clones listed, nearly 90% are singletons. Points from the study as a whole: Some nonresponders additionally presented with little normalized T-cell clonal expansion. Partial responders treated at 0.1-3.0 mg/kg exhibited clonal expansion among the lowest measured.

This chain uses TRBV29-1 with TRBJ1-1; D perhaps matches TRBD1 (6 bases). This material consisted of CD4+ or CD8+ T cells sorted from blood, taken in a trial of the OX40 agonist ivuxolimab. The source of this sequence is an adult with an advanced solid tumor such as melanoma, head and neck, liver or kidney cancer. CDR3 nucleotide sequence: TGCAGCGTTGAAACGGGGGGCTGGACTGAAGCTTTCTTT. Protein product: CSVETGGWTEAFF.